Listed here is a single T cell receptor (beta chain). One Seattle source followed patients from active infection through their disease course. The data were taken from a study of blood T cell repertoires in COVID-19. On the study more broadly: From T cells, B-cell-depleted T cells, or PBMCs came the material, which was cDNA or gDNA.

Profiled with immunoSEQ multiplex PCR; TCRdb holds only in-frame clones, not every one. The table lists some 200,000 clones, nearly 85% of them singletons. Sequencing was carried out using peripheral blood. This clonotype originated in a woman in her 30s with COVID-19, enrolled during active disease.

CDR3 nucleotide sequence: TGTGCCAGCAGAGCTACAGGGGGCGGCAATCAGCCCCAGCATTTT. Its protein is CASRATGGGNQPQHF. V usage is TRBV6-5 and J usage is TRBJ1-5, with 9 bases aligning to TRBD1. The CDR3 sequence is 15 residues long. The trim removed 6 bases at V and 2 bases at J, leaving 5 bases unmatched. The V gene's germline CDR1 is MNHEY and CDR2 SVGAGI.